One sample yielded the 9 T cell receptor beta chains listed below, sequenced in a study of T cells in Graves' hyperthyroidism and ophthalmopathy. Amplification targeted TCR beta CDR3 regions from RNA transcripts. When the TCR CDR3 underwent first-round RT-PCR, the HTBI primer set was used. TCRdb analysed the multiplex PCR reads with MiXCR anew, one entry per CDR3 protein. The sample yields hundreds of thousands of distinct CDR3 sequences, approximately 15% seen once. Sequencing input: blood. Source of these receptors: a woman aged 25 to 45 with Graves' hyperthyroidism.

This rearrangement joins TRBV2 to TRBJ2-5, with TRBD2 matching 15 bases. The V gene's germline CDR1 is SNHLY and CDR2 FYNNEI. V gave up 3 bases and J gave up 7 bases; unmatched junction bases: 15. The CDR3 runs 19 residues. CDR3 region: CASSERTGTSGRSRGTQYF. In DNA, the CDR3 is TGTGCCAGCAGTGAGCGCACCGGGACTAGCGGGAGGTCGAGAGGGACCCAGTACTTC. Drawing the rest from reference TRBV2 and TRBJ2-5, the complete variable domain is EPEVTQTPSHQVTQMGQEVILRCVPISNHLYFYWYRQILGQKVEFLVSFYNNEISEKSEIFDDQFSVERPDGSNFTLKIRSTKLEDSAMYFCASSERTGTSGRSRGTQYFGPGTRLLVL.

This clonotype has a count of ten or more. The gene calls are TRBV20-1 and TRBJ2-5; D perhaps matches TRBD2 (6 bases). Germline assignment: CDR1 DFQATT and CDR2 SNEGSKA (reference sequence). V shed 2 bases and J shed 5 bases, with 12 bases lying between them. This CDR3 region has 13 residues. The CDR3: CSARKGRTETQYF. CDR3 in DNA: TGCAGTGCTAGAAAAGGGAGGACGGAGACCCAGTACTTC.

This chain connects TRBV27 to TRBJ2-3, with D unresolved. V was clipped by 10 bases and J by 6 bases, with 5 bases between them. The CDR3 consists of 9 residues. The germline CDR1 and CDR2 sequences are MNHEY and SMNVEV (reference sequence). The CDR3, as DNA: TGTGCCATTGCCGATACGCAGTATTTT. Translating it yields CAIADTQYF.

At least ten counts were recorded for this clonotype. This chain uses TRBV7-9 with TRBJ2-3; no reliable D call. Deletions cut 4 bases from V and 6 bases from J, with 8 bases between. The length of the CDR3 is 12 residues. Germline V gene data show CDR1 as SEHNR and CDR2 as FQNEAQ (reference sequence). The CDR3 reads CASSSVKDTQYF. The CDR3 nucleotides are TGTGCCAGCAGCTCCGTCAAGGATACGCAGTATTTT.

This clonotype showed up many times. The V call is TRBV28, the J call TRBJ2-2; 8 nucleotides match TRBD1. CDR1 and CDR2 (germline): MDHEN, SYDVKM. The ends lost 4 bases at V and 6 bases at J; junction bases unmatched: 13. The CDR3 is 17 amino acids. This CDR3 is CASSSWTGPTTAGELFF. CDR3 in DNA: TGTGCCAGCAGTTCCTGGACAGGGCCAACCACCGCCGGGGAGCTGTTTTTT.

This clonotype was detected only a few times. This chain connects TRBV4-1 to TRBJ2-3; D possibly corresponds to TRBD2 (6 bases). The CDR3 runs to 15 residues. CDR1 and CDR2 (germline): MGHRA, YSYEKL. V was shortened by 0 bases and J by 6 bases, with 13 bases between the two germline ends. In DNA, the CDR3 is TGCGCCAGCAGCCAAGAACTCGGGAGTAGGGATACGCAGTATTTT. It is translated as CASSQELGSRDTQYF.

This chain connects TRBV12-3 or TRBV12-4 to TRBJ2-7; 10 nucleotides align to TRBD2. V shed 6 bases and J 3 bases; nucleotides not matched to a gene: 20. The CDR3 is 19 amino acids. Written as DNA, the CDR3 is TGTGCCAGCAGCATAGTTTCTCGGGGTAGCGGGGGGAGATACTACGAGCAGTACTTC. Protein: CASSIVSRGSGGRYYEQYF.

This clonotype was counted ten times or more. V usage is TRBV12-3 or TRBV12-4 and J usage is TRBJ2-5; 7 bases agree with TRBD2. V lost 3 bases and J lost 1; bases outside the gene matches: 8. CDR3 size: 16 residues. Here the CDR3 DNA reads TGTGCCAGCAGTTTTCCAGCGGGGTTTACCCAAGAGACCCAGTACTTC. The encoded protein is CASSFPAGFTQETQYF.

This clonotype was found a few times. CDR3 protein: CASSFGGREKLFF. The DNA for the CDR3 is TGTGCCAGCAGTTTCGGGGGGCGTGAAAAACTGTTTTTT. V gene TRBV12-3 or TRBV12-4 combines with J gene TRBJ1-4; perhaps TRBD1 as D (6 bases). Trimming stripped 3 bases from V and 7 bases from J, with 9 bases between. The CDR3 covers 13 residues.